The 15 T cell receptor beta chains below were found in one sample sequenced in a study of blood T cell repertoires in COVID-19. Profiling relied on immunoSEQ multiplex PCR, and the TCRdb table lists in-frame clones only, not all of them. The sample has around 100,000 clones, roughly 81% seen once; the top ten hold 2.1%. Sequencing used peripheral blood. These TCRs come from a human donor in a cohort sampled during active COVID-19.

This clone occurred once. CDR3 nucleotides: TGTGCCACCCGGGACACCAAGAGCACAGATACGCAGTATTTT. It yields the protein CATRDTKSTDTQYF. The chain links TRBV19 to TRBJ2-3, with D possibly being TRBD1 (6 bases). CDR1 and CDR2 from the germline V gene are LNHDA and SQIVND (reference sequence). The V end lost 10 bases, the J end lost 0 bases, and 14 bases lay between the germline ends. The CDR3 has 14 amino acids.

V gene TRBV11-1 combines with J gene TRBJ1-4, with 7 bases fitting TRBD1. The CDR3 is 15 amino acids. J gave up 4 bases and V 5 bases, and 7 bases lay outside the gene matches. Germline lookup yields CDR1 SGHAT and CDR2 FQDESV (reference sequence). In DNA, the CDR3 is TGTGCCAGCAGCGAGGACAGGTGGGGTAATGAAAAACTGTTTTTT. Its translation: CASSEDRWGNEKLFF.

This sequence joins TRBV24-1 and TRBJ1-2; 10 bases match TRBD1. V lost 4 bases, J lost 1 base, and 5 bases stayed unmatched. The V gene's germline CDR1 is KGHDR and CDR2 SFDVKD. CDR3 length: 16 residues. CDR3 in amino acids: CATSEPGDRGNYGYTF. CDR3 in DNA: TGTGCCACCAGTGAACCCGGGGACAGGGGTAACTATGGCTACACCTTC.

The J gene is TRBJ2-2, the V gene TRBV6-4; D ambiguous. V was shortened by 6 bases and J by 2 bases, with 4 bases between the two germline ends. CDR1 is MRHNA, CDR2 SNTAGT, per germline. The CDR3 is made up of 12 amino acids. CDR3 amino acids: CASRHNTGELFF. CDR3 coding DNA: TGTGCCAGCAGACACAACACCGGGGAGCTGTTTTTT.

This clone showed up just once. The J gene is TRBJ1-2, the V gene TRBV16; D possibly corresponds to TRBD1 (5 bases). The germline V gene has CDR1 KGHSY and CDR2 FQNENV. This CDR3 contains 15 residues. The germline V and J ends were trimmed by 1 base and 4 bases, with 13 bases remaining between them. The CDR3 loop is CASSQFSGASYGYTF. CDR3 nucleotide sequence: TGTGCCAGCAGCCAATTCAGTGGGGCTAGCTATGGCTACACCTTC.

The chain has TRBV28 and TRBJ1-1, with D possibly being TRBD1 (5 bases). Germline V lookup: CDR1 MDHEN, CDR2 SYDVKM. The ends were cut back, 6 bases at V and 1 base at J, with 15 bases in the middle. The CDR3 is 15 amino acids. In nucleotides, the CDR3 is TGTGCCAGCAGCCAAGCGGGGGGTGCGAACACTGAAGCTTTCTTT. As protein: CASSQAGGANTEAFF.

The CDR3 here is CASGRGMSGANVLTF. DNA of the CDR3: TGTGCCAGCGGCAGGGGAATGTCTGGGGCCAACGTCCTGACTTTC. This sequence joins TRBV5-6 and TRBJ2-6, with D tentatively TRBD1 (6 bases). Trimming took off 7 bases at V and 1 base at J, with 12 bases between the two ends. This CDR3 is built from 15 residues. Germline values: CDR1 SGHDT, CDR2 YYEEEE.

The genes are TRBV18 and TRBJ1-1; the D gene is possibly TRBD1 (5 bases). V shed 3 bases and J shed 1 base, with 9 bases lying between them. This CDR3 region has 14 residues. From germline, CDR1 is KGHSH and CDR2 LQKENI. CDR3 sequence (DNA): TGTGCCAGCTCACCGGACACTTGGAACACTGAAGCTTTCTTT. Protein product: CASSPDTWNTEAFF.

This clone was recorded a few times. This chain links TRBV24-1 with TRBJ1-2, with a weak D call TRBD1 (5 bases). Deletions cut 5 bases from V and 6 bases from J, with 9 bases between. CDR1 is KGHDR, CDR2 SFDVKD, per germline. The CDR3 covers 12 residues. The chain's CDR3 is CATSAREDGYTF. The CDR3 DNA is TGTGCCACCAGTGCCAGGGAGGATGGCTACACCTTC.

The chain employs TRBV5-1 and TRBJ2-3, with 8 bases aligning to TRBD1. Germline V gene data show CDR1 as SGHRS and CDR2 as YFSETQ. The CDR3 covers 14 residues. After removal of 6 bases from V and 4 bases from J, the junction contained 7 bases not matched to a gene. This CDR3 is CASNPGGPADTQYF. The CDR3 DNA follows: TGCGCCAGCAACCCAGGGGGCCCGGCAGATACGCAGTATTTT.

V usage is TRBV6-5 and J usage is TRBJ1-3, with 10 bases identical to TRBD1. Germline assignment: CDR1 MNHEY and CDR2 SVGAGI. J lost 2 bases, V lost 4 bases, and 5 bases had no gene match. The CDR3 length is 16 residues. The DNA for the CDR3 is TGTGCCAGCAGTTTAAGGACAGGGGGGACTGGAAACACCATATATTTT. Protein sequence: CASSLRTGGTGNTIYF.

This clone was recorded once. The rearrangement uses TRBV7-8 and TRBJ2-3; perhaps TRBD1 as D (6 bases). From germline, CDR1 is SGHVS and CDR2 FQNEAQ. This CDR3 comprises 13 residues. Trimming left V 5 bases short and J 4 bases short, with 10 bases between. CDR3 protein: CASSRQVPDTQYF. CDR3 in DNA: TGTGCCAGCAGCCGACAGGTGCCAGATACGCAGTATTTT.

The chain carries TRBV19 and TRBJ2-1; 8 nucleotides match TRBD2. The CDR3 has 18 amino acids. Looked up from germline, CDR1 is LNHDA and CDR2 is SQIVND (reference sequence). Trimming cost V 1 base and J 5 bases; bases outside gene matches: 13. CDR3 region: CASSIVPSKRGINNEQFF. The CDR3 nucleotides are TGTGCCAGTAGTATAGTACCCTCGAAGCGGGGGATCAACAATGAGCAGTTCTTC.

This clone was recorded only once. The rearrangement uses TRBV5-4 and TRBJ2-1; D may be TRBD2 (5 bases). This CDR3 has 14 residues. The V end lost 4 bases, the J end lost 3 bases, and 11 bases lay between the germline ends. The germline CDR1 and CDR2 sequences are SGHNT and YYREEE (reference sequence). In DNA, the CDR3 is TGTGCCAGCAGCGCATCAGACTACTACAATGAGCAGTTCTTC. This codes for CASSASDYYNEQFF.

V and J are TRBV5-4 and TRBJ2-2; unclear D gene. Trimming took 0 bases from V and 3 from J, leaving 3 bases between them. The CDR3 length is 13 residues. The germline V gene has CDR1 SGHNT and CDR2 YYREEE (reference sequence). The CDR3 is CASSLADTGELFF. CDR3 DNA sequence: TGTGCCAGCAGCTTGGCGGACACCGGGGAGCTGTTTTTT.